What follows are 29 T cell receptor beta chains derived from one specimen sequenced in a study of blood T cell repertoires in COVID-19. Sequencing was performed with immunoSEQ multiplex PCR; in TCRdb, only in-frame clones are kept and a portion is missing. The data hold 69,000 or so clones, with more than 80% observed a single time. Material: peripheral blood. The source of these receptors is a man in his forties or fifties with COVID-19, enrolled during active disease.

The CDR3 bases are TGTGCCAGCAGTGAAACTAGGACGAACACCGGGGAGCTGTTTTTT. Protein sequence: CASSETRTNTGELFF. This rearrangement joins TRBV2 to TRBJ2-2, with a weak D call TRBD2 (5 bases). Germline V gene data show CDR1 as SNHLY and CDR2 as FYNNEI. V gave up 2 bases and J gave up 0 bases, with 7 bases separating them. This CDR3 has 15 amino acids.

CDR3 sequence (DNA): TGTGCCAGCAGCGTAACTTTGTCGGGTGAGCAGTTCTTC. This sequence encodes CASSVTLSGEQFF. This chain joins TRBV9 and TRBJ2-1; D is unresolved. The CDR3 consists of 13 residues. V lost 1 base to trimming and J lost 9 bases, with 11 bases between them. Germline CDR1 SGDLS, CDR2 YYNGEE.

This clone was detected a few times. V and J are TRBV19 and TRBJ1-5; perhaps TRBD1 as D (5 bases). Trimming removed 3 bases at V and 4 bases at J, with 10 bases between. Germline V CDR1 and CDR2: LNHDA, SQIVND (reference sequence). CDR3 length equals 14 residues. The CDR3 DNA reads TGTGCCAGTAGTATCGGCAGGGTTAATCAGCCCCAGCATTTT. It codes for CASSIGRVNQPQHF. The whole variable domain, filled in from reference TRBV19 and TRBJ1-5, reads DGGITQSPKYLFRKEGQNVTLSCEQNLNHDAMYWYRQDPGQGLRLIYYSQIVNDFQKGDIAEGYSVSREKKESFPLTVTSAQKNPTAFYLCASSIGRVNQPQHFGDGTRLSIL.

The chain links TRBV11-2 to TRBJ1-6, with unresolved D. CDR1 is SGHAT, CDR2 FQNNGV, per germline. Between the trimmed V and J ends, which lost 4 bases and 0 bases, there was a span of 13 bases. The CDR3 length is 17 residues. The CDR3 loop reads CASSSSAGSSYNSPLHF. For the CDR3, the DNA is TGTGCCAGCAGCTCCAGCGCGGGGAGCTCCTATAATTCACCCCTCCACTTT.

The rearrangement joins TRBV5-6 to TRBJ2-7, with a possible D match to TRBD2 (6 bases). The V and J ends lost 0 bases and 5 bases respectively, with 18 bases between them. Germline V lookup: CDR1 SGHDT, CDR2 YYEEEE. This CDR3 is built from 16 residues. DNA for the CDR3: TGTGCCAGCAGCTTGGGTATCGGAGGGGTGGTGAACGAGCAGTACTTC. Its translation is CASSLGIGGVVNEQYF.

V is TRBV18 and J is TRBJ2-7; 10 bases align to TRBD1. The CDR3 covers 17 residues. The V gene's germline CDR1 is KGHSH and CDR2 LQKENI. V shed 3 bases and J 5 bases; nucleotides not matched to a gene: 13. This CDR3 is CASSPNQPGTGVHEQYF. As DNA, the CDR3 is TGTGCCAGCTCACCCAACCAGCCCGGGACAGGGGTCCACGAGCAGTACTTC.

This chain links TRBV9 with TRBJ1-2; 9 positions match TRBD1. Germline values: CDR1 SGDLS, CDR2 YYNGEE. The V segment lost 5 bases and the J segment 3 bases; nucleotides outside the gene matches: 11. The CDR3 runs to 16 residues. The CDR3 region is CASRFPRDREDYGYTF. The CDR3 DNA reads TGTGCCAGCAGATTCCCCCGGGACAGGGAGGACTATGGCTACACCTTC.

The chain joins TRBV3-1 (or the pseudogene TRBV3-2) to TRBJ2-5; 9 nucleotides match TRBD2. J lost 0 bases, V lost 1 base, and 3 bases had no gene match. This CDR3 is built from 16 residues. Germline CDR1 and CDR2: LGHDT and YNNKEL (reference sequence). The CDR3 is CASSQGLAGYQETQYF. The CDR3 bases are TGTGCCAGCAGCCAAGGGCTAGCGGGGTACCAAGAGACCCAGTACTTC.

A few counts support this clone. This chain joins TRBV2 and TRBJ1-2, with D maybe TRBD1 (6 bases). This CDR3 contains 17 residues. Between the trimmed V and J ends, which lost 0 bases and 4 bases, there was a span of 18 bases. Germline V gene data show CDR1 as SNHLY and CDR2 as FYNNEI. The CDR3 DNA reads as TGTGCCAGCAGTGAAGCGCTTCCGGGACACCTATTCTATGGCTACACCTTC. As protein: CASSEALPGHLFYGYTF.

This rearrangement joins TRBV15 to TRBJ1-4, with D possibly being TRBD1 (5 bases). There are 16 residues in the CDR3. Germline V gives CDR1 LNHNV, CDR2 YYDKDF (reference sequence). V was shortened by 5 bases and J by 0 bases, with 13 bases between the two germline ends. CDR3 coding DNA: TGTGCCACCAGCGGGGGGACGGGAGCAACTAATGAAAAACTGTTTTTT. It specifies CATSGGTGATNEKLFF.

The chain employs TRBV27 and TRBJ1-2, with a weak D call TRBD1 (5 bases). This CDR3 has 13 amino acids. The V end was cut by 6 bases, the J end by 8 bases, with 16 bases between. Germline CDR1 is MNHEY and CDR2 is SMNVEV (reference sequence). CDR3 DNA: TGTGCCAGCAGCCCCGACAGTCGGAGAGGCTACACCTTC. Translating it yields CASSPDSRRGYTF.

This clone was recorded a few times. The chain employs TRBV10-3 and TRBJ1-5; D is unclear. CDR1 ENHRY and CDR2 SYGVKD come from the germline V gene. The CDR3 is made up of 14 amino acids. V was clipped by 0 bases and J by 1 base, with 4 bases between them. The CDR3 DNA reads as TGTGCCATCAGTGAGTCGAGGAGCAATCAGCCCCAGCATTTT. This encodes CAISESRSNQPQHF.

The chain has TRBV7-3 and TRBJ2-1; 7 nucleotides match TRBD1. V trimming: 4 bases; J trimming: 3 bases; junction bases outside the gene matches: 9. This CDR3 comprises 16 residues. The germline gives CDR1 SGHTA, CDR2 FQGTGA. The CDR3 sequence: CASSSALWDSYNEQFF. Written as DNA, the CDR3 is TGTGCCAGCAGCTCCGCCCTTTGGGACAGCTACAATGAGCAGTTCTTC. The full variable domain, its missing parts supplied by reference TRBV7-3 and TRBJ2-1, is GAGVSQTPSNKVTEKGKYVELRCDPISGHTALYWYRQSLGQGPEFLIYFQGTGAADDSGLPNDRFFAVRPEGSVSTLKIQRTERGDSAVYLCASSSALWDSYNEQFFGPGTRLTVL.

The J gene is TRBJ1-2, the V gene TRBV5-5, with a possible D match to TRBD1 (5 bases). This CDR3 comprises 12 residues. Germline loops: CDR1 SGHKS, CDR2 YYEKEE (reference sequence). V was trimmed by 0 bases and J by 8 bases, leaving 8 bases between them. CDR3 protein: CASSLETAGYTF. The CDR3 DNA reads TGTGCCAGCAGCTTGGAGACAGCGGGCTACACCTTC.

This rearrangement joins TRBV7-3 to TRBJ2-3; TRBD2 matches 9 bases. Germline CDR1 is SGHTA and CDR2 is FQGTGA. The CDR3 is 16 amino acids. J gave up 7 bases and V 5 bases, and 13 bases lay outside the gene matches. CDR3 in amino acids: CASSPFSSGVGHTQYF. The CDR3 DNA reads as TGTGCCAGCAGCCCCTTCTCTAGCGGGGTCGGGCATACGCAGTATTTT.

This chain connects TRBV7-2 to TRBJ2-3; 8 bases align to TRBD2. V shed 5 bases, J shed 14 bases, and the junction held 9 bases outside the gene matches. This CDR3 spans 12 amino acids. Germline loops: CDR1 SGHTA, CDR2 FQGNSA. CDR3 residues: CASSRLAGHPYF. CDR3 DNA: TGTGCCAGCAGCCGTCTAGCGGGCCACCCGTATTTT.

The V gene is TRBV10-3, the J gene TRBJ2-3, with TRBD1 matching 10 bases. CDR3 length: 14 residues. The junction had 3 bases not matched to a gene; V was cut back by 6 bases and J by 3 bases. From germline, CDR1 is ENHRY and CDR2 SYGVKD. The DNA for the CDR3 is TGTGCCATCAGGGGGACAGGGGCAACAGATACGCAGTATTTT. It translates to CAIRGTGATDTQYF.

This chain uses TRBV2 with TRBJ2-2; 7 bases align to TRBD1. This CDR3 is 15 amino acids long. Trimming took 6 bases from V and 0 from J; bases not matched to a gene: 4. Germline CDR1 and CDR2: SNHLY and FYNNEI. CDR3 in DNA: TGTGCCAGCAGCAGCGGACAGGCGAACACCGGGGAGCTGTTTTTT. The encoded protein is CASSSGQANTGELFF. The complete variable domain, with remaining parts taken from reference TRBV2 and TRBJ2-2, reads EPEVTQTPSHQVTQMGQEVILRCVPISNHLYFYWYRQILGQKVEFLVSFYNNEISEKSEIFDDQFSVERPDGSNFTLKIRSTKLEDSAMYFCASSSGQANTGELFFGEGSRLTVL.

This clone appeared a single time. The rearrangement links TRBV5-4 to TRBJ2-3; 10 nucleotides align to TRBD2. Germline V gene lookup returns CDR1 SGHNT and CDR2 YYREEE (reference sequence). The CDR3 has 17 amino acids. V gave up 4 bases and J gave up 0 bases; unmatched junction bases: 8. CDR3 sequence (DNA): TGTGCCAGCAGCCCTCCGGGACTAGCGACTAGCACAGATACGCAGTATTTT. Its protein is CASSPPGLATSTDTQYF.

The rearrangement uses TRBV3-1 (or the pseudogene TRBV3-2) and TRBJ1-1, with D perhaps matching TRBD1 (6 bases). Trimming cost V 4 bases and J 7 bases, with 16 bases left between them. Germline assignment: CDR1 LGHDT and CDR2 YNNKEL (reference sequence). CDR3 size: 14 residues. The CDR3 loop reads CASSLGGGVREAFF. The CDR3 bases are TGTGCCAGCAGCCTGGGAGGGGGAGTACGTGAAGCTTTCTTT.

This chain connects TRBV4-3 to TRBJ2-4; 7 nucleotides line up with TRBD2. The CDR3 loop spans 17 amino acids. The germline V gene has CDR1 LGHNA and CDR2 YSLEER. Unmatched junction bases numbered 9, after V lost 4 bases and J lost 0 bases. The CDR3 coding sequence is TGCGCCAGCAGCCCAAGTGGGGGGGAGAGAGCCAAAAACATTCAGTACTTC. This gives the protein CASSPSGGERAKNIQYF.

This clone appeared a single time. The CDR3 DNA sequence: TGTGCCAGCAGCCAAGCGGGGGAGGGACGGTGGACCACAGATACGCAGTATTTT. The encoded protein is CASSQAGEGRWTTDTQYF. The gene calls are TRBV3-1 (or the pseudogene TRBV3-2) and TRBJ2-3; 7 bases agree with TRBD2. The CDR3 sequence is 18 residues long. The germline V gene has CDR1 LGHDT and CDR2 YNNKEL (reference sequence). V trimming: 1 base; J trimming: 2 bases; junction bases outside the gene matches: 12.

This clone has only a few counts. The chain uses TRBV5-1 and TRBJ2-3; D remains unclear. This CDR3 has 14 amino acids. The V end was cut by 0 bases, the J end by 0 bases, with 5 bases between. Germline loops: CDR1 SGHRS, CDR2 YFSETQ. The CDR3 sequence is CASSLATSTDTQYF. DNA for the CDR3: TGCGCCAGCAGCTTGGCAACTAGCACAGATACGCAGTATTTT.

This sequence joins TRBV2 and TRBJ1-2; 9 bases agree with TRBD1. Germline CDR1 is SNHLY and CDR2 is FYNNEI. Trimming removed 6 bases from V and 3 bases from J; junction bases left unmatched: 8. This CDR3 spans 15 amino acids. The CDR3 reads CASSLQGAVDYGYTF. Written as DNA, the CDR3 is TGTGCCAGCAGCTTACAGGGGGCAGTGGACTATGGCTACACCTTC.

The chain joins TRBV7-9 to TRBJ2-7, with TRBD1 matching 11 bases. The CDR3 has 16 amino acids. The germline V gene has CDR1 SEHNR and CDR2 FQNEAQ (reference sequence). The J segment lost 5 bases and the V segment lost 2 bases, leaving 8 bases of the junction unmatched. CDR3 coding DNA: TGTGCCAGCAGCTTATTAGGGACAGGGGGACCCCACGAGCAGTACTTC. Protein sequence: CASSLLGTGGPHEQYF.

J is TRBJ2-1 and V is TRBV12-3 or TRBV12-4; a weak D match, TRBD1 (6 bases). Trimming removed 8 bases from V and 10 bases from J, with 18 bases in between. This CDR3 has 13 amino acids. The CDR3 here is CASEGTPVSEQFF. CDR3 DNA: TGTGCCAGCGAAGGGACACCAGTTTCAGAGCAGTTCTTC.

Concerning this clone itself: A much bigger clone sits one base away, suggesting this may be a read error. The chain couples TRBV11-2 to TRBJ2-2; D unresolved. From germline, CDR1 is SGHAT and CDR2 FQNNGV. The CDR3 runs 12 residues. The ends were cut back, 1 base at V and 5 bases at J, with 2 bases in the middle. The CDR3 loop is CASSLVTGELFF. DNA of the CDR3: TGTGCCAGCAGCTTAGTAACCGGGGAGCTGTTTTTT. The entire variable domain, with the rest obtained from reference TRBV11-2 and TRBJ2-2, is as follows: EAGVAQSPRYKIIEKRQSVAFWCNPISGHATLYWYQQILGQGPKLLIQFQNNGVVDDSQLPKDRFSAERLKGVDSTLKIQPAKLEDSAVYLCASSLVTGELFFGEGSRLTVL.

The V and J genes are TRBV6-5 and TRBJ1-5; D is undetermined. Looked up from germline, CDR1 is MNHEY and CDR2 is SVGAGI. Trimming cost V 4 bases and J 7 bases, with 11 bases left between them. CDR3 length equals 13 residues. This CDR3 reads CASSLHGDQPQHF. DNA of the CDR3: TGTGCCAGCAGTTTACACGGAGACCAGCCCCAGCATTTT.

This chain's CDR3 is CASSLGAGSYEQYF. DNA of the CDR3: TGCGCCAGCAGCTTAGGAGCGGGGTCCTACGAGCAGTACTTC. The rearrangement joins TRBV5-1 to TRBJ2-7; 7 bases are a match to TRBD2. Germline V gene lookup returns CDR1 SGHRS and CDR2 YFSETQ. V dropped 2 bases and J dropped 1; count of bases not matched to a gene: 3. The CDR3 spans 14 residues.